One and the same sample provided the 2 T cell receptor beta chains below, sequenced in a study of T cell responses to AZD1222 COVID-19 vaccine. Profiled with immunoSEQ multiplex PCR; TCRdb holds only in-frame clones, not every one. The top ten hold 2.8% of the sample, which has roughly 130,000 clones, roughly nine tenths seen once. This specimen was peripheral blood, taken on day 0 of AZD1222 vaccination. The receptors shown here come from an adult in good health.

V is TRBV7-5 and J is TRBJ2-1; the table's TRBD2 call for D was not verified on the DNA. TRBV7-5 is listed as a pseudogene. CDR3 length: 23 amino acids. CDR3 bases: TGTGTCAGAAGCTTATATCGGACAGGGTACCTGGGACTAGCGGGAGGGCCATTCGATGAGCAGTTCTTC. Translated, it gives CVRSLYRTGYLGLAGGPFDEQFF.

The chain recombines TRBV7-8 with TRBJ1-3; D gene ambiguous. Trimming removed 1 base at V and 4 bases at J, with 11 bases between. There are 15 residues in the CDR3. Germline CDR1 reads SGHVS; CDR2 reads FQNEAQ. CDR3 sequence: CASSLVWGSGNTIYF. The DNA for the CDR3 is TGTGCCAGCAGCTTAGTGTGGGGATCGGGAAACACCATATATTTT.